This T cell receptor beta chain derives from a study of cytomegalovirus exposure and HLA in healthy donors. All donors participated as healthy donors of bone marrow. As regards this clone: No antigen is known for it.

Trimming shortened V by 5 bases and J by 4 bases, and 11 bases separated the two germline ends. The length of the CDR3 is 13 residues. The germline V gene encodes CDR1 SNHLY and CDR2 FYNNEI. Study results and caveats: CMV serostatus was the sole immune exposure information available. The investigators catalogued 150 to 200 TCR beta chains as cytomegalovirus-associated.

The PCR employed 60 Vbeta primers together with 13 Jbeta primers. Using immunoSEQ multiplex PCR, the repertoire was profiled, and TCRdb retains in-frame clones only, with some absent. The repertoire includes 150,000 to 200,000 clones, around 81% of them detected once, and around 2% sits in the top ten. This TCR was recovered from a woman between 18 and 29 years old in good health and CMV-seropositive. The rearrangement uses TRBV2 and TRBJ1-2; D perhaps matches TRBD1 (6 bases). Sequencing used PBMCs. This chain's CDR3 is CASSIGQSYGYTF. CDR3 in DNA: TGTGCCAGCAGTATTGGACAGAGCTATGGCTACACCTTC.